This record concerns one T cell receptor (beta chain) sequence. The antigen is not known. This sample was taken from a study of T cells in Graves' hyperthyroidism and ophthalmopathy. General observations from the study: From stable hyperthyroidism, ophthalmopathy was set apart by a 13 V-J model.

Using RNA transcripts as the source, TCR beta CDR3 regions were amplified. First-round RT-PCR of the TCR CDR3 relied on the HTBI primer set. TCRdb itself ran the multiplex PCR reads through MiXCR, one entry per CDR3 protein. The sample contains approximately 590,000 distinct CDR3 sequences, around 14% of which appear only once. The patients, who ranged from 18 to 65 in age, presented with newly diagnosed hyperthyroidism lasting under 2 months. CDR1 and CDR2 (germline): SGHTA, FQGTGA. The CDR3 loop spans 15 amino acids. After removal of 5 bases from V and 2 bases from J, the junction contained 1 base not matched to a gene.

The genes are TRBV7-3 and TRBJ2-6, with 9 bases matching TRBD1. This sequence originates from a woman aged 25 to 39 with Graves' hyperthyroidism. Sequencing used blood. CDR3 DNA: TGTGCCAGCAGCCGGGACAGGGCTGGGGCCAACGTCCTGACTTTC. This gives the protein CASSRDRAGANVLTF.